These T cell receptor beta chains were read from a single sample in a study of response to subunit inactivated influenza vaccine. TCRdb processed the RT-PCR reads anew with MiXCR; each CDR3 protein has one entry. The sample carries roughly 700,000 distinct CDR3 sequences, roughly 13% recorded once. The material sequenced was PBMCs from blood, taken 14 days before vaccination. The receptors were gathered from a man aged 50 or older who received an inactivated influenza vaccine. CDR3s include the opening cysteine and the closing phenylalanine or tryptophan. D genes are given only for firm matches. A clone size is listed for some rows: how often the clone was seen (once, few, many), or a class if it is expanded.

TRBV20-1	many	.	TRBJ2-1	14	CSAKVGYSYNEQFF	TGCAGTGCCAAAGTCGGGTATTCCTACAATGAGCAGTTCTTC
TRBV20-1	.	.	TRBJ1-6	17	CSARVRGGSSYNSPLHF	TGCAGTGCTAGAGTGAGGGGGGGTAGCTCCTATAATTCACCCCTCCACTTT
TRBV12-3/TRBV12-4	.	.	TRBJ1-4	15	CASSLDLVSGEKLFF	TGTGCCAGCAGTTTAGATCTAGTCTCAGGTGAAAAACTGTTTTTT
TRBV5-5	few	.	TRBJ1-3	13	CASSLNDGNTIYF	TGTGCCAGCAGCTTGAACGACGGAAACACCATATATTTT
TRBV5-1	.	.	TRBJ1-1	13	CASSPDGWAEAFF	TGCGCCAGCAGCCCAGATGGGTGGGCTGAAGCTTTCTTT
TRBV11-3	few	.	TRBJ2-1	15	CASSLGIGLVNEQFF	TGTGCCAGCAGCTTAGGTATAGGGTTAGTGAATGAGCAGTTCTTC
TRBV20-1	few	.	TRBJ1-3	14	CSARDRNSGNTIYF	TGCAGTGCTAGAGATCGAAACAGTGGAAACACCATATATTTT
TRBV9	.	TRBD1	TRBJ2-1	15	CASSVEWDRNNEQFF	TGTGCCAGCAGCGTAGAGTGGGACAGAAACAATGAGCAGTTCTTC
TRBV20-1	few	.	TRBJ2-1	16	CSARFGGTGYYNEQFF	TGCAGTGCTAGGTTTGGGGGGACGGGGTACTACAATGAGCAGTTCTTC
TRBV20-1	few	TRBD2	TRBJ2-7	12	CSAKAGGSEQYF	TGCAGTGCTAAGGCGGGCGGGAGCGAGCAGTACTTC
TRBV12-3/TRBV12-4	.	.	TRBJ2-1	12	CASSFRLTEQFF	TGTGCCAGCAGTTTCAGGTTGACCGAGCAGTTCTTC
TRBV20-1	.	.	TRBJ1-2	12	CSASPRDYGYTF	TGCAGTGCTAGTCCCAGGGACTATGGCTACACCTTC
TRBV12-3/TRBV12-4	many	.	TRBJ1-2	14	CASSFKTTAYGYTF	TGTGCCAGCAGTTTTAAAACAACAGCTTATGGCTACACCTTC
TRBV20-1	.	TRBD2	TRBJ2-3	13	CSETGGPSDTQYF	TGCAGTGAAACGGGAGGGCCGTCAGATACGCAGTATTTT
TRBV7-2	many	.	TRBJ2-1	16	CASSLRLSGASNEQFF	TGTGCCAGCAGCTTAAGGTTGTCAGGGGCAAGCAATGAGCAGTTCTTC
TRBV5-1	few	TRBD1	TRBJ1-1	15	CASSGGQGQNTEAFF	TGCGCCAGCAGCGGAGGACAGGGTCAAAACACTGAAGCTTTCTTT
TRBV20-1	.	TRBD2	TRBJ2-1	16	CSATPLTSGTYNEQFF	TGCAGTGCTACACCGCTGACTAGCGGGACCTACAATGAGCAGTTCTTC
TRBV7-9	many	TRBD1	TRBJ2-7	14	CASSLGTATYEQYF	TGTGCCAGCAGCTTGGGGACAGCCACCTACGAGCAGTACTTC
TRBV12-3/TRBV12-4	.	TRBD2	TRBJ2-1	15	CASSSRGGGANEQFF	TGTGCCAGCAGTTCCCGGGGCGGGGGGGCCAATGAGCAGTTCTTC
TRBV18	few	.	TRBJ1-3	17	CASSPPLQGIYGNTIYF	TGTGCCAGCTCACCACCTCTACAGGGCATTTATGGAAACACCATATATTTT
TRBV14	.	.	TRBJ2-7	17	CASSPIQTGLRSYEQYF	TGTGCCAGCAGCCCAATACAGACAGGCCTTAGGAGTTACGAGCAGTACTTC
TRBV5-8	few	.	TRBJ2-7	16	CASSSSAGYLRDEQYF	TGTGCCAGCAGCTCCAGCGCGGGGTACCTTCGAGACGAGCAGTACTTC
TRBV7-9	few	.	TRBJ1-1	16	CASSLAGTPENTEAFF	TGTGCCAGCAGCTTAGCGGGGACACCAGAAAACACTGAAGCTTTCTTT
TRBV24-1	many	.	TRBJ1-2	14	CATSPGNSYYGYTF	TGTGCCACCTCACCTGGGAACAGTTACTATGGCTACACCTTC
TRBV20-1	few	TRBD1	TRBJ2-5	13	CSADYRGRETQYF	TGCAGTGCTGACTACAGGGGGCGAGAGACCCAGTACTTC
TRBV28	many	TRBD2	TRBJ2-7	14	CASSAGLAVYEQYF	TGTGCCAGCAGTGCCGGACTAGCGGTCTACGAGCAGTACTTC
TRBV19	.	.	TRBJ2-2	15	CASSNSNTNTGELFF	TGTGCCAGTAGTAACAGTAACACGAACACCGGGGAGCTGTTTTTT
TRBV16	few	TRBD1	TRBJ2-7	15	CASSQRGGQYYEQYF	TGTGCCAGCAGCCAGCGTGGGGGACAGTACTACGAGCAGTACTTC
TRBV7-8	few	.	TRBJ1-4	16	CASSRFPQERNEKLFF	TGTGCCAGCAGCCGGTTCCCCCAGGAGAGGAATGAAAAACTGTTTTTT
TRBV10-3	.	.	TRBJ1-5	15	CAISPGGISNQPQHF	TGTGCCATCAGCCCTGGGGGCATCAGCAATCAGCCCCAGCATTTT
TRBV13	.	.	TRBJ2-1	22	CASSQVKGGTGTPKSSYNEQFF	TGTGCCAGCAGCCAAGTGAAGGGCGGGACCGGGACCCCGAAAAGCTCCTACAATGAGCAGTTCTTC
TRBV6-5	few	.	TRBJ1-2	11	CASRSGLGYTF	TGTGCCAGCCGGAGCGGGTTGGGCTACACCTTC
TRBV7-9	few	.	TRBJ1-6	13	CASRALQGTPLHF	TGTGCCAGCAGGGCCCTCCAGGGGACACCCCTCCACTTT
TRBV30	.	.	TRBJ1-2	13	CAWSVQRSYGYTF	TGTGCCTGGAGTGTACAAAGGAGCTATGGCTACACCTTC
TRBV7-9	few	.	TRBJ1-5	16	CASSPDLLGGNQPQHF	TGTGCCAGCAGCCCCGACCTCTTGGGAGGCAATCAGCCCCAGCATTTT
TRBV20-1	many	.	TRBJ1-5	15	CSAIGQPAPNQPQHF	TGCAGTGCTATTGGACAGCCGGCCCCAAATCAGCCCCAGCATTTT
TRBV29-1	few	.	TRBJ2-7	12	CTGITSLGEQYF	TGCACCGGAATAACGTCATTAGGCGAGCAGTACTTC
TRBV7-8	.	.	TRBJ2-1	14	CASSFLDRNNEQFF	TGTGCCAGCAGCTTCCTAGACAGAAACAATGAGCAGTTCTTC
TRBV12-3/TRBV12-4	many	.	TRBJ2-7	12	CASRAGSYEQYF	TGTGCCAGCAGGGCGGGAAGCTACGAGCAGTACTTC
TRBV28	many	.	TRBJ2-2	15	CASSLSGQNTGELFF	TGTGCCAGCAGTTTATCTGGGCAGAACACCGGGGAGCTGTTTTTT
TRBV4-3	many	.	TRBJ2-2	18	CASSRSSRAHGNTGELFF	TGCGCCAGCAGCCGCTCATCCCGGGCCCACGGCAACACCGGGGAGCTGTTTTTT
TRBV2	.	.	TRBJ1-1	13	CASSKGGNTEAFF	TGTGCCAGCAGTAAGGGGGGGAACACTGAAGCTTTCTTT
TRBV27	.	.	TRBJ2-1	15	CASSLEGRGSNEQFF	TGTGCCAGCAGTTTAGAGGGACGGGGCTCGAATGAGCAGTTCTTC
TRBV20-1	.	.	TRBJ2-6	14	CSASDHAGANVLTF	TGCAGTGCTAGCGACCACGCTGGGGCCAACGTCCTGACTTTC
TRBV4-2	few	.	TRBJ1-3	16	CASSQVTGLGGNTIYF	TGTGCCAGCAGCCAAGTTACGGGGCTGGGTGGAAACACCATATATTTT
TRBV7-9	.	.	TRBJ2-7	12	CASNREAMRQYF	TGTGCCAGCAACAGGGAGGCGATGCGACAGTACTTC
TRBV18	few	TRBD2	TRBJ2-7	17	CASSPGLAGGRFYEQYF	TGTGCCAGCTCACCAGGACTAGCGGGAGGGCGTTTCTACGAGCAGTACTTC
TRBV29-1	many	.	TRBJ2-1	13	CSVGSGRGNEQFF	TGCAGCGTTGGGTCAGGCAGGGGCAATGAGCAGTTCTTC
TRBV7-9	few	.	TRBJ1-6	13	CASSLASGVPLHF	TGTGCCAGCAGCTTAGCTTCAGGGGTCCCCCTCCACTTT
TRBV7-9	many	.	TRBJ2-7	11	CASSLAGEQYF	TGTGCCAGCAGCTTAGCAGGCGAGCAGTACTTC
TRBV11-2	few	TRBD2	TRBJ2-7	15	CASSSSSGAAYEQYF	TGTGCCAGCAGCAGTTCTAGCGGGGCGGCCTACGAGCAGTACTTC
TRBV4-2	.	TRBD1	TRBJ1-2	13	CASSQVQGDGYTF	TGTGCCAGCAGCCAAGTTCAGGGGGATGGCTACACCTTC
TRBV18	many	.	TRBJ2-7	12	CASSPDRREQYF	TGTGCCAGCTCACCGGACCGGAGGGAGCAGTACTTC
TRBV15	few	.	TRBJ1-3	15	CATSRVPHSGNTIYF	TGTGCCACCAGCAGAGTTCCCCACTCTGGAAACACCATATATTTT
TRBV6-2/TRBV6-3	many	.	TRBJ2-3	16	CASSTGVGSNTDTQYF	TGTGCCAGCAGTACTGGGGTGGGCTCGAACACAGATACGCAGTATTTT
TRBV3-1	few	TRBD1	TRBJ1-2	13	CASSFWTGGGYTF	TGTGCCAGCAGCTTTTGGACAGGGGGTGGCTACACCTTC